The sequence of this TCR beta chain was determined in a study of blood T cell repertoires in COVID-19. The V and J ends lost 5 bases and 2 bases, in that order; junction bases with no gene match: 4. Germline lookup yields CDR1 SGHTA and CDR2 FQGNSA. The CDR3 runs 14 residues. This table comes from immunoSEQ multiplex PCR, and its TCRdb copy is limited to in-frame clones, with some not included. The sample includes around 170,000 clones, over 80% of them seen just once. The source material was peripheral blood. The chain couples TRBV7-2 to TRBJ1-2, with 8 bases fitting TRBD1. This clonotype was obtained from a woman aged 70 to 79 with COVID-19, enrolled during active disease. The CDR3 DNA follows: TGTGCCAGCAGCATAAGGACAGGGAACTATGGCTACACCTTC. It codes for CASSIRTGNYGYTF.